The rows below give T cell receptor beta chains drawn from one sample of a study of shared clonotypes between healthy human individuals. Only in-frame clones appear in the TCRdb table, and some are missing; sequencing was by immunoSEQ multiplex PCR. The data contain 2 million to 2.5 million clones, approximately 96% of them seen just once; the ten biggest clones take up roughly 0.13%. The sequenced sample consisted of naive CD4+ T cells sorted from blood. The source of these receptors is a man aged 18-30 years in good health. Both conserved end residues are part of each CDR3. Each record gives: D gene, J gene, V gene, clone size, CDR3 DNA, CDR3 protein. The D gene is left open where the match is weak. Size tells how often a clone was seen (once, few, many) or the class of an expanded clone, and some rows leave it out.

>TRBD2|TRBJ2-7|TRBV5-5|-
TGTGCCAGCAGCAAGCGAACCGGGACTAGCGGGAGTGCACGAGACGAGCAGTACTTC
CASSKRTGTSGSARDEQYF
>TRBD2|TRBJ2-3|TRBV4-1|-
TGCGCCAGCAGCCAAGATCGAGGGACTATTTTAGAGTATTGGGATACGCAGTATTTT
CASSQDRGTILEYWDTQYF
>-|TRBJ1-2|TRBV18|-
TGTGCCAGCTCACCTGGACGGGAACAACCATTTGGCTACACCTTC
CASSPGREQPFGYTF
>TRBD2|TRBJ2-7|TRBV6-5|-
TGTGCCAGCAGCCGCGGGGGGGAGAGCGAGCAGTACTTC
CASSRGGESEQYF
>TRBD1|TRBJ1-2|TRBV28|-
TGTGCCAGCAGCGACGGGACAGGGGGCGGCTACACCTTC
CASSDGTGGGYTF
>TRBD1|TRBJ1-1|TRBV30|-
TGTCTGGGACAGGGATGGAACACTGAAGCTTTCTTT
CLGQGWNTEAFF
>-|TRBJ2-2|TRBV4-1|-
TGCGCCAGCAGCCAAGACAGGGTCCCCGGGGAGCTGTTTTTT
CASSQDRVPGELFF
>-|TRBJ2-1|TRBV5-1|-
TGCGCCAGCAGCTTGACGGACAACTCCTACAATGAGCAGTTCTTC
CASSLTDNSYNEQFF
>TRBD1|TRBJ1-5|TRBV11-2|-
TGTGCCAGCATCGACCGGGGACAGGCGGAATATAGCAATCAGCCCCAGCATTTT
CASIDRGQAEYSNQPQHF
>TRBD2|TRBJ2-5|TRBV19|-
TGTGCCAGTAGCAAAACGGGACTAGCATTGTCCCAGTACTTC
CASSKTGLALSQYF
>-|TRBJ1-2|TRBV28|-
TGTGCCAGCAGTTTAAAGGTAGCGAACTATGGCTACACCTTC
CASSLKVANYGYTF
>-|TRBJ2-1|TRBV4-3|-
TGCGCCAGCAGCCACCCACCAAACAATGAGCAGTTCTTC
CASSHPPNNEQFF
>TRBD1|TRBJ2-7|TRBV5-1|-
TGCGCCAGCAGCTTACGACAGGGATTCCACGAGCAGTACTTC
CASSLRQGFHEQYF
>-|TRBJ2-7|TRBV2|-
TGTGCCAGTAGGCGTGAGGACGAGCAGTACTTC
CASRREDEQYF
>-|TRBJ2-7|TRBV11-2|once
TGTGCCAGCGATTCTCAGAGGAGTTACTTGGGGGAGCAGTACTTC
CASDSQRSYLGEQYF
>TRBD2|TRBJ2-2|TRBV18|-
TGTGCCAGCTCACCACCAAGCGGGGTCCTCAACACCGGGGAGCTGTTTTTT
CASSPPSGVLNTGELFF
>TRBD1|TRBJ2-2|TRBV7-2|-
TGTGCCAGCAGCTACATCGACAGGGACACCGGGGAGCTGTTTTTT
CASSYIDRDTGELFF
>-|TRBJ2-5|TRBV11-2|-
TGTGCCAGCAGCATTAAAGAGACCCAGTACTTC
CASSIKETQYF
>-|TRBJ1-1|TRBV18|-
TGTGCCAGCTCTTCAGGAGTGAACACTGAAGCTTTCTTT
CASSSGVNTEAFF
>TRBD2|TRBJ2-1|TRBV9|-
TGTGCCAGCAGCGACACTAGCGGGAGGGGCAATGAGCAGTTCTTC
CASSDTSGRGNEQFF
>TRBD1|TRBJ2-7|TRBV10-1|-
TGCGCCAGCAGTGGACAGGGCGCCTACGAGCAGTACTTC
CASSGQGAYEQYF
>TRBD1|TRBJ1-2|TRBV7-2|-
TGTGCCAGCAGCTTAAATCAGGGGGGCTATGGCTACACCTTC
CASSLNQGGYGYTF